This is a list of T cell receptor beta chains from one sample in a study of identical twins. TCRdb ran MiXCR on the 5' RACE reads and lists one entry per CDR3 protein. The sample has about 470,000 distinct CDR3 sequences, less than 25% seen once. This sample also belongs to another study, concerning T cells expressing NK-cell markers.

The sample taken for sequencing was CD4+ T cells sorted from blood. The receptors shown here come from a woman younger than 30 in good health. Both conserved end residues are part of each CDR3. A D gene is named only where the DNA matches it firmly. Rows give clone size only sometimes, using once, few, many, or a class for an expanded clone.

CASSQLASTSDPNEQFF,TGTGCCAGCAGCCAATTGGCAAGCACTAGCGACCCCAATGAGCAGTTCTTC,TRBD2,TRBV16,TRBJ2-1,few
CASRNQQGKDTEAFF,TGTGCCAGCAGAAACCAACAGGGGAAGGACACTGAAGCTTTCTTT,TRBD1,TRBV6-1,TRBJ1-1,few
CASSAAGGRNEQFF,TGCGCCAGCAGCGCCGCAGGGGGCAGGAATGAGCAGTTCTTC,TRBD1,TRBV5-1,TRBJ2-1,.
CASSLMRALQEQYF,TGTGCCAGCAGCTTAATGCGAGCGCTCCAGGAGCAGTACTTC,.,TRBV7-2,TRBJ2-7,few
CASRSTGAYGYTF,TGTGCCAGCAGATCGACAGGGGCTTATGGCTACACCTTC,TRBD1,TRBV12-3/TRBV12-4,TRBJ1-2,.
CSARTRDRYNNEQFF,TGCAGTGCTAGAACCCGGGACAGGTATAACAATGAGCAGTTCTTC,TRBD1,TRBV20-1,TRBJ2-1,few
CASSPRTDFSYNSPLHF,TGTGCCAGCAGCCCACGGACAGATTTCTCCTATAATTCACCCCTCCACTTT,.,TRBV21-1,TRBJ1-6,few
CSAQKLGLANYYEQYF,TGCAGTGCGCAGAAACTGGGCCTAGCGAATTACTACGAGCAGTACTTC,.,TRBV20-1,TRBJ2-7,.
CASSSWTTPYNSPLHF,TGTGCCAGCAGTTCTTGGACTACCCCCTATAATTCACCCCTCCACTTT,.,TRBV12-3/TRBV12-4,TRBJ1-6,.
CSAARTGGDSPLHF,TGCAGTGCTGCCCGGACAGGGGGGGATTCACCCCTCCACTTT,TRBD1,TRBV20-1,TRBJ1-6,.
CSASRDASGETQYF,TGCAGTGCCTCTAGGGACGCCTCGGGGGAGACCCAGTACTTC,.,TRBV20-1,TRBJ2-5,.
CSATTGTRSSYEQYF,TGCAGTGCTACCACCGGGACTAGAAGCTCCTACGAGCAGTACTTC,TRBD2,TRBV20-1,TRBJ2-7,.
CASSATSGRGTQYF,TGCGCCAGCAGCGCCACTAGCGGGAGAGGAACGCAGTATTTT,TRBD2,TRBV5-1,TRBJ2-3,few
CASSSTEDTQYF,TGTGCCAGCAGCTCAACCGAGGATACGCAGTATTTT,.,TRBV13,TRBJ2-3,.
CASSFLGGYYGYTF,TGTGCCAGCAGTTTTCTGGGGGGATACTATGGCTACACCTTC,.,TRBV12-3/TRBV12-4,TRBJ1-2,.
CASSREASSTDTQYF,TGTGCCAGCAGCCGAGAGGCGTCTAGCACAGATACGCAGTATTTT,.,TRBV7-2,TRBJ2-3,many
CASAPSGVEWETQYF,TGTGCCAGCGCCCCAAGCGGGGTGGAGTGGGAGACCCAGTACTTC,TRBD2,TRBV3-1,TRBJ2-5,.
CASSLTKDRYGYTF,TGTGCCAGCAGCTTAACTAAAGACCGCTATGGCTACACCTTC,.,TRBV7-8,TRBJ1-2,.
CASSVVGGVNEQFF,TGTGCCAGCAGCGTAGTCGGGGGGGTAAATGAGCAGTTCTTC,TRBD2,TRBV9,TRBJ2-1,few
CASSPRGQQVTEAFF,TGTGCCAGCAGCCCACGGGGACAGCAAGTCACTGAAGCTTTCTTT,TRBD1,TRBV5-8,TRBJ1-1,.
CAIQGATDTQYF,TGTGCCATACAGGGGGCAACAGATACGCAGTATTTT,TRBD1,TRBV27,TRBJ2-3,few
CSAGMTGLSYEQYF,TGCAGTGCCGGCATGACAGGACTTTCTTACGAGCAGTACTTC,.,TRBV20-1,TRBJ2-7,many
CASSPGTGELYGYTF,TGTGCCAGCAGCCCAGGGACAGGGGAGTTGTACGGCTACACCTTC,TRBD1,TRBV7-9,TRBJ1-2,many
CASSVGGKETQYF,TGTGCCAGCAGCGTAGGGGGGAAAGAGACCCAGTACTTC,.,TRBV9,TRBJ2-5,few
CASTRGGTGDYEQYF,TGCGCCAGCACCAGGGGGGGGACAGGGGACTACGAGCAGTACTTC,TRBD1,TRBV5-1,TRBJ2-7,.
CSASARTGGFEQYF,TGCAGTGCTAGTGCCCGGACAGGGGGCTTCGAGCAGTACTTC,TRBD1,TRBV20-1,TRBJ2-7,few
CASSPRGAGNYGYTF,TGTGCCAGCAGCCCCCGAGGCGCAGGGAACTATGGCTACACCTTC,.,TRBV5-5,TRBJ1-2,.
CASRRGTADSNQPQHF,TGTGCCAGCAGGAGAGGGACGGCCGATAGCAATCAGCCCCAGCATTTT,.,TRBV2,TRBJ1-5,.
CASTRRSYNSPLHF,TGTGCCAGCACCCGTAGGTCCTATAATTCACCCCTCCACTTT,.,TRBV12-3/TRBV12-4,TRBJ1-6,few
CASSPVGDPNTEAFF,TGTGCCAGCTCACCTGTCGGGGACCCAAACACTGAAGCTTTCTTT,.,TRBV18,TRBJ1-1,.
CASSLGAGNQETQYF,TGCGCCAGCAGCTTGGGGGCGGGGAACCAAGAGACCCAGTACTTC,.,TRBV5-1,TRBJ2-5,.
CSATPTSGTYNEQFF,TGCAGTGCTACCCCGACTAGCGGGACGTACAATGAGCAGTTCTTC,TRBD2,TRBV20-1,TRBJ2-1,.
CSARAAQRNTEAFF,TGCAGTGCTAGAGCCGCCCAAAGGAACACTGAAGCTTTCTTT,.,TRBV20-1,TRBJ1-1,many
CASTRTSVRKETQYF,TGTGCCAGCACTCGTACTAGCGTACGAAAAGAGACCCAGTACTTC,TRBD2,TRBV6-1,TRBJ2-5,.
CASSLGGVPQYEQYF,TGCGCCAGCAGCTTGGGGGGGGTACCCCAGTACGAGCAGTACTTC,.,TRBV5-1,TRBJ2-7,.
CASSPRLAGGAWNEQFF,TGCGCCAGCAGCCCTCGCCTAGCGGGGGGGGCCTGGAATGAGCAGTTCTTC,TRBD2,TRBV5-1,TRBJ2-1,few
CSGAPGTDTQYF,TGCAGCGGAGCGCCTGGCACAGATACGCAGTATTTT,.,TRBV29-1,TRBJ2-3,.
CSASKGALNTGELFF,TGCAGTGCTAGCAAGGGTGCTTTGAACACCGGGGAGCTGTTTTTT,.,TRBV20-1,TRBJ2-2,.
CASLLDPTFYEQYF,TGTGCCAGCTTACTGGATCCAACCTTCTACGAGCAGTACTTC,.,TRBV2,TRBJ2-7,.
CASSARTSGGASYNEQFF,TGTGCCAGCAGCGCCCGGACTAGCGGGGGGGCTTCCTACAATGAGCAGTTCTTC,TRBD2,TRBV9,TRBJ2-1,.
CASSKLDRAKNIQYF,TGTGCCAGCAGCAAGTTGGACAGGGCCAAAAACATTCAGTACTTC,.,TRBV21-1,TRBJ2-4,few
CATTPGGGQYEQFF,TGCGCCACCACCCCCGGGGGGGGTCAGTATGAGCAGTTCTTC,TRBD2,TRBV5-1,TRBJ2-1,.
CSARDLRLAADTQYF,TGCAGTGCTAGAGACCTCCGACTAGCCGCAGATACGCAGTATTTT,TRBD2,TRBV20-1,TRBJ2-3,.
CASSHTTPEQFF,TGTGCCAGCAGCCATACCACTCCTGAGCAGTTCTTC,.,TRBV11-1,TRBJ2-1,few
CAAQLSSYEQYF,TGTGCCGCACAACTTAGCTCCTACGAGCAGTACTTC,.,TRBV28,TRBJ2-7,few
CSASSGAFNEKLFF,TGCAGTGCTAGTTCCGGGGCGTTTAATGAAAAACTGTTTTTT,.,TRBV20-1,TRBJ1-4,.
CASSLVPGSSYEQYF,TGCGCCAGCAGCTTGGTTCCGGGGAGCTCCTACGAGCAGTACTTC,.,TRBV5-1,TRBJ2-7,.
CASSLGRTGGFEQYF,TGTGCCAGCAGCTTAGGGAGGACAGGGGGTTTCGAGCAGTACTTC,TRBD1,TRBV7-9,TRBJ2-7,.
CASSQPGRSYEQYF,TGCGCCAGCAGCCAGCCGGGACGGTCCTACGAGCAGTACTTC,.,TRBV4-1,TRBJ2-7,.
CASSSWTLGANVLTF,TGTGCCAGTAGTTCTTGGACGTTGGGGGCCAACGTCCTGACTTTC,.,TRBV19,TRBJ2-6,.
CASSRLANEQFF,TGTGCCAGCAGTCGTCTAGCTAATGAGCAGTTCTTC,.,TRBV12-3/TRBV12-4,TRBJ2-1,.